These T cell receptor beta chains were read from a single sample in a study of T cell responses to AZD1222 COVID-19 vaccine. Profiled with immunoSEQ multiplex PCR; TCRdb holds only in-frame clones, not every one. This repertoire shows tens of thousands of clones, roughly four fifths found once; its top ten account for 20% to 30%. Specimen: peripheral blood, collected 28 days after the second AZD1222 dose. The source is an adult who received the AZD1222 COVID-19 vaccine. CDR3s include the opening cysteine and the closing phenylalanine or tryptophan. A D gene is named only where the DNA matches it firmly. Some rows mark clone size as missing; the rest say once, few, many or name a class of expanded clone.

TRBJ2-7,NA,TRBV28,NA,CASSFAFSVRSSYEQYF,TGTGCCAGCAGTTTCGCCTTTAGCGTGAGGAGCTCCTACGAGCAGTACTTC
TRBJ2-7,NA,TRBV5-4,NA,CASSPPGRYEQYF,TGTGCCAGCAGCCCCCCCGGGCGCTACGAGCAGTACTTC
TRBJ2-3,NA,TRBV6-5,NA,CASRNTLGADTQYF,TGTGCCAGCAGGAACACCTTAGGAGCAGATACGCAGTATTTT
TRBJ1-2,NA,TRBV12-3/TRBV12-4,NA,CASSLGAYGYTF,TGTGCCAGCAGTTTAGGGGCGTATGGCTACACCTTC
TRBJ1-2,NA,TRBV5-4,TRBD1,CASSLENRGDGYTF,TGTGCCAGCAGCTTGGAAAACAGGGGTGATGGCTACACCTTC
TRBJ2-2,NA,TRBV18,NA,CASSPPGTYFTGELFF,TGTGCCAGCTCACCCCCCGGGACATATTTCACCGGGGAGCTGTTTTTT
TRBJ1-5,NA,TRBV19,NA,CASSGDRTSNQPQHF,TGTGCCAGTAGTGGTGACAGGACCAGCAATCAGCCCCAGCATTTT
TRBJ2-7,once,TRBV12-3/TRBV12-4,NA,CATSLAETYEQYF,TGTGCCACATCTTTGGCAGAGACCTACGAGCAGTACTTC
TRBJ2-5,NA,TRBV29-1,NA,CSVEGQAGETQYF,TGCAGCGTTGAAGGGCAGGCTGGGGAGACCCAGTACTTC
TRBJ1-2,NA,TRBV7-2,NA,CASSLGPKGQRNYGYTF,TGTGCCAGCAGCTTAGGCCCCAAGGGGCAAAGAAACTATGGCTACACCTTC
TRBJ1-6,NA,TRBV28,NA,CASSLELLYNSPLHF,TGTGCCAGCAGTCTTGAACTGCTTTATAATTCACCCCTCCACTTT
TRBJ1-2,few,TRBV7-2,NA,CASSLINRFSYGYTF,TGTGCCAGCAGCTTAATAAACCGCTTCTCCTATGGCTACACCTTC
TRBJ2-1,NA,TRBV7-9,NA,CASSLGARYNEQFF,TGTGCCAGCAGCTTAGGGGCTCGATACAATGAGCAGTTCTTC
TRBJ1-3,few,TRBV6-1,NA,CASSGDGQYSGNTIYF,TGTGCCAGCAGTGGTGACGGACAATACTCTGGAAACACCATATATTTT
TRBJ2-7,NA,TRBV18,TRBD2,CASSPAAGGPYEQYF,TGTGCCAGCTCACCAGCGGCGGGAGGGCCCTACGAGCAGTACTTC
TRBJ2-7,NA,TRBV6-2/TRBV6-3,TRBD2,CASSRSGTSALEQYF,TGTGCCAGCAGTCGATCCGGGACTAGCGCTCTCGAGCAGTACTTC
TRBJ2-7,NA,TRBV14,NA,CASSQDQKGWNFQYF,TGTGCCAGCAGCCAAGATCAAAAGGGTTGGAACTTTCAGTACTTC
TRBJ2-3,NA,TRBV6-2/TRBV6-3,NA,CASSVLGTDTQYF,TGTGCCAGCAGCGTCCTAGGAACAGATACGCAGTATTTT
TRBJ2-7,NA,TRBV6-2/TRBV6-3,TRBD2,CASSYGTSGYEQYF,TGTGCCAGCAGTTACGGGACTAGCGGGTACGAGCAGTACTTC
TRBJ2-7,once,TRBV5-1,TRBD1,CASSPLGQGEYEQYF,TGCGCCAGCAGCCCCTTGGGGCAGGGGGAATACGAGCAGTACTTC
TRBJ2-2,once,TRBV12-3/TRBV12-4,NA,CASRASNTGELFF,TGTGCCAGCAGGGCTTCGAACACCGGGGAGCTGTTTTTT
TRBJ2-2,few,TRBV7-2,NA,CASSFTPAVPTGELFF,TGTGCCAGCAGCTTCACTCCCGCAGTCCCCACCGGGGAGCTGTTTTTT
TRBJ2-7,NA,TRBV19,TRBD1,CASTSTGGIYEQYF,TGTGCCAGTACCTCGACAGGGGGAATTTACGAGCAGTACTTC
TRBJ1-5,NA,TRBV5-1,NA,CASRMTGGADQPQHF,TGCGCCAGCAGAATGACAGGAGGCGCCGATCAGCCCCAGCATTTT
TRBJ1-6,NA,TRBV5-4,NA,CASSLGQVNSPLHF,TGTGCCAGCAGCTTGGGGCAGGTTAATTCACCCCTCCACTTT
TRBJ2-3,NA,TRBV6-2/TRBV6-3,TRBD2,CASSRLAVPDTDTQYF,TGTGCCAGCAGCCGACTAGCGGTCCCAGACACAGATACGCAGTATTTT
TRBJ2-5,NA,TRBV4-2,TRBD2,CASSQLSGSVETQYF,TGTGCCAGCAGCCAGCTAAGCGGGAGTGTAGAGACCCAGTACTTC
TRBJ2-3,NA,TRBV27,NA,CASSWGRGRRSATDTQYF,TGTGCCAGCAGTTGGGGCAGGGGTCGCCGGTCTGCCACAGATACGCAGTATTTT
TRBJ2-7,NA,TRBV4-2,TRBD2,CASSPLSGSRYEQYF,TGTGCCAGCAGCCCACTCAGCGGGAGTCGATACGAGCAGTACTTC
TRBJ1-4,NA,TRBV19,NA,CASNPGGPNEKLFF,TGTGCCAGCAACCCGGGGGGACCCAATGAAAAACTGTTTTTT
TRBJ2-7,NA,TRBV6-2/TRBV6-3,NA,CASSYHSPITYEQYF,TGTGCCAGCAGTTACCATAGTCCGATTACCTACGAGCAGTACTTC
TRBJ2-2,NA,TRBV6-2/TRBV6-3,NA,CASSSRLQSNTGELFF,TGTGCCAGCAGTTCCCGACTCCAATCGAACACCGGGGAGCTGTTTTTT
TRBJ2-1,NA,TRBV4-1,TRBD2,CASRGLAGDRGEQFF,TGCGCCAGCAGGGGACTAGCGGGAGACCGAGGTGAGCAGTTCTTC
TRBJ2-7,many,TRBV5-6,TRBD2,CASSLGTSHIEQYF,TGTGCCAGCAGCCTCGGGACTAGCCATATCGAGCAGTACTTC
TRBJ1-5,NA,TRBV2,NA,CASSETGQPQHF,TGTGCCAGCAGTGAAACCGGTCAGCCCCAGCATTTT
TRBJ1-1,NA,TRBV12-3/TRBV12-4,NA,CASRKTANTEAFF,TGTGCCAGCAGGAAGACAGCGAACACTGAAGCTTTCTTT
TRBJ1-2,NA,TRBV18,NA,CASSPGDYGYTF,TGTGCCAGCTCCCCAGGGGACTATGGCTACACCTTC
TRBJ1-1,NA,TRBV19,NA,CASSIKPGLSTEAFF,TGTGCCAGTAGTATAAAACCAGGGTTGAGCACTGAAGCTTTCTTT
TRBJ1-2,once,TRBV7-2,TRBD1,CASSFAGQGRGYTF,TGTGCCAGCAGCTTTGCGGGACAGGGGAGGGGCTACACCTTC
TRBJ1-2,NA,TRBV28,NA,CASRPRLSGSISYTF,TGTGCCAGCAGACCGAGGCTCTCAGGGTCTATCTCCTACACCTTC
TRBJ1-1,few,TRBV28,TRBD1,CASTGDRGFVNTEAFF,TGTGCCAGCACGGGGGACAGGGGTTTCGTGAACACTGAAGCTTTCTTT
TRBJ2-7,NA,TRBV6-2/TRBV6-3,NA,CASSYLGTASYEQYF,TGTGCCAGCAGTTACCTGGGGACGGCCTCCTACGAGCAGTACTTC